This T cell receptor beta chain stems from a study of T cells after yellow fever vaccination. The study's findings and limits: Among primary-vaccination clones, most reappeared after the booster, at 96% for CD4 and roughly 88% for CD8. Of the clonotypes, a small share occurred in both CD4 and CD8 compartments.

Germline-derived CDR1 and CDR2 are LGHNA and YSLEER. V gave up 7 bases and J gave up 12 bases, with 13 bases separating them. This CDR3 is 11 amino acids long. TCRdb analysed the 5' RACE reads with MiXCR anew, one entry per CDR3 protein. The sample has about 110,000 distinct CDR3 sequences, under 9% seen once; the top ten hold over 25%. The table lists this clonotype with a few counts. The antigen remains undetermined. The sample here was CD8+ T cells sorted from PBMCs, taken 45 days after the yellow fever booster vaccination. The V and J genes are TRBV4-3 and TRBJ2-1; the D call may be TRBD1 or TRBD2 (5 bases each). This sequence originates from a man under 40 who received the YFV17D yellow fever vaccine. In DNA form, the CDR3 reads TGCGCCAGCACGGGAACGAGGGGGCAGTTCTTC. Encoded protein: CASTGTRGQFF.